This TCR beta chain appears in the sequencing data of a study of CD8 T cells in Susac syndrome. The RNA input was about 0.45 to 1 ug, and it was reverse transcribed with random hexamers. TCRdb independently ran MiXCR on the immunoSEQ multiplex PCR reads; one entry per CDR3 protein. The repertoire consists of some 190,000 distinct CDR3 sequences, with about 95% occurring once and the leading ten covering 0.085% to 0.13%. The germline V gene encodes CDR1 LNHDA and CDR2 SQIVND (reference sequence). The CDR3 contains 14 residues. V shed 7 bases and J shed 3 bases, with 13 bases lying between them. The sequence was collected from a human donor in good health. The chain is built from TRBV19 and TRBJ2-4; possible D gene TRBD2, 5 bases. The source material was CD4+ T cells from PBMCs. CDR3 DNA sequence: TGTGCCAGTAACACGATCGGGGACAAAAACATTCAGTACTTC. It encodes CASNTIGDKNIQYF.